Here is one TCR beta chain with its context. Its cognate antigen is unknown. PCR involved 60 Vbeta and 13 Jbeta primers. Some clones are missing from TCRdb's copy, which holds only in-frame ones; the method was immunoSEQ multiplex PCR. Among about 190,000 clones listed, about 90% were seen once. This sample stems from a study of cytomegalovirus exposure and HLA in healthy donors. Study-wide findings and caveats: It has been reported that TCR beta sequences accurately predicted the HLA-A and HLA-B alleles of most subjects. For TCR beta chains, V- and J-gene trimming was later linked to a missense DCLRE1C variant.

Germline values: CDR1 MNHEY, CDR2 SVGAGI. The CDR3 loop spans 15 amino acids. With 2 bases removed from V and 1 base from J, the gap between germline ends came to 12 bases. The sequenced sample consisted of PBMCs. V and J are TRBV6-5 and TRBJ2-7; tentatively, D is TRBD2 (5 bases). The source of this sequence is a man aged 25 to 40 in good health and CMV-seronegative. The CDR3 DNA follows: TGTGCCAGCAGTTACGGCGCAACGGGGTCCTACGAGCAGTACTTC. Protein product: CASSYGATGSYEQYF.